This entry lists 6 T cell receptor beta chains sequenced from one sample in a study of cytomegalovirus exposure and HLA in healthy donors. The method was immunoSEQ multiplex PCR; TCRdb's version includes in-frame clones alone and lacks a portion of them. The table shows under 65,000 clones, with 85% to 95% occurring only once. The sequencing sample was made of PBMCs. These receptors originate from a woman between 18 and 29 years old in good health and CMV-seropositive.

The rearrangement uses TRBV28 and TRBJ1-6; TRBD1 agrees at 9 bases. After removal of 5 bases from V and 11 bases from J, the junction contained 13 bases not matched to a gene. Germline V gene lookup returns CDR1 MDHEN and CDR2 SYDVKM. The CDR3 loop spans 16 amino acids. The CDR3 here is CASSPGTGPSVTPLHF. DNA of the CDR3: TGTGCCAGCAGTCCCGGGACAGGGCCTTCGGTGACACCCCTCCACTTT.

The rearrangement joins TRBV7-9 to TRBJ2-7, with 9 nucleotides matching TRBD1. Germline V gives CDR1 SEHNR, CDR2 FQNEAQ (reference sequence). The CDR3 is 14 residues long. V gave up 4 bases and J gave up 3 bases; unmatched junction bases: 4. The CDR3 nucleotides read TGTGCCAGCAGCTCGACAGGGGGAGGCTACGAGCAGTACTTC. It codes for CASSSTGGGYEQYF.

The rearrangement uses TRBV18 and TRBJ1-1, with D unclear. This CDR3 contains 16 residues. Trimming shortened V by 3 bases and J by 6 bases, and 20 bases separated the two germline ends. CDR1 and CDR2 (germline): KGHSH, LQKENI. The CDR3: CASSPSGNRAVAEAFF. In DNA form, the CDR3 reads TGTGCCAGCTCACCCTCCGGAAACCGCGCGGTGGCTGAAGCTTTCTTT.

By frequency in the sample, this clone is medium-sized (0.01 to 0.1%). The rearrangement joins TRBV5-4 to TRBJ1-2; possible D gene TRBD1, 5 bases. Germline V gene data show CDR1 as SGHNT and CDR2 as YYREEE (reference sequence). The CDR3 runs 15 residues. V was trimmed by 0 bases and J by 4 bases, leaving 13 bases between them. CDR3 protein: CASSLDGGRSYGYTF. CDR3 DNA sequence: TGTGCCAGCAGCTTGGACGGGGGTCGGTCCTATGGCTACACCTTC.

The chain carries TRBV27 and TRBJ2-7, with 13 bases that match TRBD2. V gave up 1 base and J gave up 5 bases; unmatched junction bases: 17. Germline CDR1 and CDR2: MNHEY and SMNVEV (reference sequence). This CDR3 is 20 amino acids long. This chain's CDR3 is CASSLLGSGWPGLAGNEQYF. The CDR3 bases are TGTGCCAGCAGTTTATTGGGTAGTGGTTGGCCGGGACTAGCGGGAAACGAGCAGTACTTC.

This chain joins TRBV10-2 and TRBJ2-5, with a tentative D call TRBD2 (5 bases). The CDR3 totals 15 residues. CDR1 and CDR2 (germline): WSHSY, SAAADI. Trimming removed 5 bases from V and 5 bases from J, with 18 bases in between. CDR3 in DNA: TGCGCCAGCAGTATCGCAACCCCTTGGAGGGAGACCCAGTACTTC. This gives the protein CASSIATPWRETQYF.